This TCR beta chain was found in a study of blood T cell repertoires in COVID-19. Across the whole study: The origin of the acute and convalescent COVID-19 samples was the United States, Italy and Spain. The cDNA or gDNA used as material had been derived from T cells, B-cell-depleted T cells, or PBMCs.

CDR1 and CDR2 from the germline V gene are MNHNY and SVGAGI (reference sequence). The CDR3 consists of 13 residues. V lost 6 bases, J lost 8 bases, and 4 bases stayed unmatched. Original methodology: Amplified reference gene primers provided the basis for estimating nucleated cell counts. The data were produced by immunoSEQ multiplex PCR, yet TCRdb's version contains in-frame clones alone and is incomplete. V and J calls and clone size are given by that table; D and trimming were obtained from the DNA. The data contain about 250,000 clones, approximately 86% of them seen just once; the ten biggest clones take up 1.5% to 2%.

The chain carries TRBV6-6 and TRBJ1-5; 10 bases line up with TRBD1. The sample consisted of peripheral blood. This sequence was found in a woman aged 55 to 70 who had recovered from COVID-19. CDR3 sequence (DNA): TGTGCCAGCAGCCGACAGGGGGCCGAGCCCCAGCATTTT. Translated, it gives CASSRQGAEPQHF.